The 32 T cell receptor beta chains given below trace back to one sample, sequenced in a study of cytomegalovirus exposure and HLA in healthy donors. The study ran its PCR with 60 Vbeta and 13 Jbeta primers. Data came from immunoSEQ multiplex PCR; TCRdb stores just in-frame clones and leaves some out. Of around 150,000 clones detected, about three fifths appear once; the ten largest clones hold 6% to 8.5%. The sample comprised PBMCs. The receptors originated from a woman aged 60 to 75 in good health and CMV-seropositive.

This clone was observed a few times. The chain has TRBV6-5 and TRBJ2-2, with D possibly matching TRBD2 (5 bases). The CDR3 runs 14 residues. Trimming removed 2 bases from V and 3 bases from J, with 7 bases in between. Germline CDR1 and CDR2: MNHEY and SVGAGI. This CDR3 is CASSYERDTGELFF. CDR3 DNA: TGTGCCAGCAGTTACGAGAGGGACACCGGGGAGCTGTTTTTT.

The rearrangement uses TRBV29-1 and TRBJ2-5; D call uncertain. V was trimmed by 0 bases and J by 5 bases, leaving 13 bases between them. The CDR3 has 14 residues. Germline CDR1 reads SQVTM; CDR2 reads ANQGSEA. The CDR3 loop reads CSVEDYRAPETQYF. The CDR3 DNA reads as TGCAGCGTTGAAGATTACAGAGCCCCGGAGACCCAGTACTTC.

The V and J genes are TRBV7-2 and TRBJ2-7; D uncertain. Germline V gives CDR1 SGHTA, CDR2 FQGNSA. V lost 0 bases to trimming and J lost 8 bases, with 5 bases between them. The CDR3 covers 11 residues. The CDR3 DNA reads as TGTGCCAGCAGCTTAGCGTTCAAGCAGTACTTC. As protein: CASSLAFKQYF.

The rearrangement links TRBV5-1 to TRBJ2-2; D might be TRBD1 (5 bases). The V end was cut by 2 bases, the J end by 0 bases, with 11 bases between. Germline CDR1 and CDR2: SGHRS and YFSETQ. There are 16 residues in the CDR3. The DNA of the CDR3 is TGCGCCAGCAGCTTAATGGGGCAGGCGAACACCGGGGAGCTGTTTTTT. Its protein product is CASSLMGQANTGELFF.

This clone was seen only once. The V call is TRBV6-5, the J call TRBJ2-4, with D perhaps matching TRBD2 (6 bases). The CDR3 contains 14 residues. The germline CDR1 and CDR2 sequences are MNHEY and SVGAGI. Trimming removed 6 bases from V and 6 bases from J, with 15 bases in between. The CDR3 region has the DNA TGTGCCAGCAGAAATCGAATGGAGGGAAACATTCAGTACTTC. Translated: CASRNRMEGNIQYF.

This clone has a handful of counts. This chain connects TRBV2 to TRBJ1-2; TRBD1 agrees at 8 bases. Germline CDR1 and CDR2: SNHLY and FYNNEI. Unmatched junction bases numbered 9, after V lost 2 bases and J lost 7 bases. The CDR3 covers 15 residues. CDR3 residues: CASSELALQGVGYTF. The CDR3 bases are TGTGCCAGCAGTGAACTCGCCCTACAGGGGGTTGGCTACACCTTC.

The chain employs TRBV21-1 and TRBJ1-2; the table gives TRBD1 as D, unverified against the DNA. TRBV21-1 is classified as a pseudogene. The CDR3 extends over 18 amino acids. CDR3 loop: CASSKKDRGSRKNYGYTF. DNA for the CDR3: TGTGCCAGCAGCAAAAAGGACAGGGGGTCGCGGAAAAACTATGGCTACACCTTC.

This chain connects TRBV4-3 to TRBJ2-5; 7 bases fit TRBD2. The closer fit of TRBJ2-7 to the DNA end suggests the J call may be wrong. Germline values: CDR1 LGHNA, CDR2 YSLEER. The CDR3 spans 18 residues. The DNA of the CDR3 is TGCGCCAGCAGCCAAGATAGCCAGGCTAGCGGACTCTCCTACGAGCAGTACTTC. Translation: CASSQDSQASGLSYEQYF.

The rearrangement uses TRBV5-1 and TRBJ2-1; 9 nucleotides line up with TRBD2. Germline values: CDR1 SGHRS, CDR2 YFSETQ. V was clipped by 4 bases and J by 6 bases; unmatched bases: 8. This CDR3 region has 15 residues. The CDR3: CASSPNPGLANEQFF. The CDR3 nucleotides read TGCGCCAGCAGCCCTAATCCGGGACTAGCCAATGAGCAGTTCTTC.

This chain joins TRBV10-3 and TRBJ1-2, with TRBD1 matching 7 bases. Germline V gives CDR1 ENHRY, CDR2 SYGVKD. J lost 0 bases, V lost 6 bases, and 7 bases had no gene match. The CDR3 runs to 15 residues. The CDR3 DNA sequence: TGTGCCATCAGGCCCCCAGGGGGAGCTAACTATGGCTACACCTTC. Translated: CAIRPPGGANYGYTF.

The CDR3 sequence: CASSLGSREQYF. CDR3 bases: TGTGCCAGCAGCTTAGGCTCTCGGGAGCAGTACTTC. The V gene is TRBV7-8, the J gene TRBJ2-7; no reliable D call. CDR3 size: 12 residues. V gave up 1 base and J gave up 7 bases, with 8 bases separating them. Per the germline V gene, CDR1 is SGHVS and CDR2 is FQNEAQ.

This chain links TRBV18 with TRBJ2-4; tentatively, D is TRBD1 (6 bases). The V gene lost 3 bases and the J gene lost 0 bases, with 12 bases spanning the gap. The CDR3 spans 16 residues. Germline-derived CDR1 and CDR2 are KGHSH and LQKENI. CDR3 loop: CASSPQGTIAKNIQYF. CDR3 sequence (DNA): TGTGCCAGCTCACCCCAGGGGACCATAGCCAAAAACATTCAGTACTTC.

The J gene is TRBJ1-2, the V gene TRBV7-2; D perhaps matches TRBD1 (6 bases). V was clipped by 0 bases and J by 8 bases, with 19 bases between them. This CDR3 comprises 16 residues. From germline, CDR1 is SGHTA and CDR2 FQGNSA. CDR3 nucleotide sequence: TGTGCCAGCAGCTTAGCGGGCGGGGGGCCGGGAAGGGGCTACACCTTC. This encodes CASSLAGGGPGRGYTF.

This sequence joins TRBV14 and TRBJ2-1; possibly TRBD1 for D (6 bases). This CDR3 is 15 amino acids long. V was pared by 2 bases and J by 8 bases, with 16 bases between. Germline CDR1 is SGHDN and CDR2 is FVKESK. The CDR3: CASSQTGQGMDEQFF. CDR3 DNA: TGTGCCAGCAGCCAAACAGGGCAGGGTATGGATGAGCAGTTCTTC.

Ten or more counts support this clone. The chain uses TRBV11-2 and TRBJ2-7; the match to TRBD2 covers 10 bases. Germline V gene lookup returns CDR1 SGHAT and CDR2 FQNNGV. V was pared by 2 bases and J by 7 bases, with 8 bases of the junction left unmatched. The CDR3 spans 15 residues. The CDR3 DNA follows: TGTGCCAGCAGCTTAACCGGGACTAGCGCGGGAGAGCAGTACTTC. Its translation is CASSLTGTSAGEQYF.

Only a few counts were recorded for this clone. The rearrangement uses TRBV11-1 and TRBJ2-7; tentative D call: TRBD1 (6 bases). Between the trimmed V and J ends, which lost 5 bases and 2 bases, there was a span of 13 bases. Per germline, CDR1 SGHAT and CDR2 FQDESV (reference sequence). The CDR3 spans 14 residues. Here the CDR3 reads CASSKRDTAYEQYF. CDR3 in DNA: TGTGCCAGCAGCAAACGGGACACTGCCTACGAGCAGTACTTC.

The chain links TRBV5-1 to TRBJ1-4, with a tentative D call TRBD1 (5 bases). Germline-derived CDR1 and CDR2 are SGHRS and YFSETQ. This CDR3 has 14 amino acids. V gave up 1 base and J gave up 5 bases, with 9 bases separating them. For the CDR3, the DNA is TGCGCCAGCAGCTTGAATGGGGGGAATGAAAAACTGTTTTTT. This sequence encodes CASSLNGGNEKLFF.

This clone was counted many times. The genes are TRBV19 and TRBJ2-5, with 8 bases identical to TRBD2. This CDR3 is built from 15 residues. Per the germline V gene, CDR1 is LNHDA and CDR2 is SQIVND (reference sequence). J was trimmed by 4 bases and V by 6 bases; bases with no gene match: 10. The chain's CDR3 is CASSSGTSSAETQYF. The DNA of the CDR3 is TGTGCCAGTAGCTCCGGGACTAGTTCAGCAGAGACCCAGTACTTC.

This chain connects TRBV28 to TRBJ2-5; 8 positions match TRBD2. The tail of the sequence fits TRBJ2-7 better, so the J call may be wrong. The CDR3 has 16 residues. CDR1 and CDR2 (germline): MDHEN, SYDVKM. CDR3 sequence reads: CASSLAGTSYSYEQYF. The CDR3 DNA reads TGTGCCAGCAGTTTAGCCGGGACTAGTTATTCTTACGAGCAGTACTTC.

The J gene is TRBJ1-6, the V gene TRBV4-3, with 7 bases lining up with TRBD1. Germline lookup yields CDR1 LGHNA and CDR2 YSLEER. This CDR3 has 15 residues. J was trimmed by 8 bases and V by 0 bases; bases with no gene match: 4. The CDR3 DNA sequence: TGCGCCAGCAGCCAAGAAGGTGACAGGGATTCACCCCTCCACTTT. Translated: CASSQEGDRDSPLHF.

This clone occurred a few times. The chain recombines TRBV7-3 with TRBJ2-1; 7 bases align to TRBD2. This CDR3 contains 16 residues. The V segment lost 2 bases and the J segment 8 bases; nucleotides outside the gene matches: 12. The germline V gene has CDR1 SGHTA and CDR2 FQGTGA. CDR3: CASSLSGGRNADEQFF. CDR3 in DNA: TGTGCCAGCAGCTTATCCGGCGGGAGAAATGCGGATGAGCAGTTCTTC.

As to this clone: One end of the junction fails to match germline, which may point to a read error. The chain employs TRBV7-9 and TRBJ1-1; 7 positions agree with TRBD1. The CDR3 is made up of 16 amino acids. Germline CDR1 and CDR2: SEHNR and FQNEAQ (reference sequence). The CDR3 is CASTLPSGTANTEAFF. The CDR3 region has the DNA TGTGCCAGCACCTTACCCTCGGGGACAGCCAACACTGAAGCTTTCTTT. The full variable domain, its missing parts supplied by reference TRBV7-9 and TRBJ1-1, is DTGVSQNPRHKITKRGQNVTFRCDPISEHNRLYWYRQTLGQGPEFLTYFQNEAQLEKSRLLSDRFSAERPKGSFSTLEIQRTEQGDSAMYLCASTLPSGTANTEAFFGQGTRLTVV.

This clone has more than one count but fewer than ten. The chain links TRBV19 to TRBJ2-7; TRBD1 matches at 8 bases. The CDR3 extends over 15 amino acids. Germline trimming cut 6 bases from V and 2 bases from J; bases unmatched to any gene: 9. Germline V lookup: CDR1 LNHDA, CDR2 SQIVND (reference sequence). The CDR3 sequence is CASRPRGTGAYEQYF. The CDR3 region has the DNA TGTGCCAGTAGGCCCCGTGGGACAGGAGCCTACGAGCAGTACTTC.

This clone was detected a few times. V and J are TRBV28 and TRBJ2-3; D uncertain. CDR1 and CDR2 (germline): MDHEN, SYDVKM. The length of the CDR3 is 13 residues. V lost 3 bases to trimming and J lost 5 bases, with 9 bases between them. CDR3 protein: CASSLPSEDTQYF. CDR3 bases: TGTGCCAGCAGTTTGCCTAGTGAAGATACGCAGTATTTT.

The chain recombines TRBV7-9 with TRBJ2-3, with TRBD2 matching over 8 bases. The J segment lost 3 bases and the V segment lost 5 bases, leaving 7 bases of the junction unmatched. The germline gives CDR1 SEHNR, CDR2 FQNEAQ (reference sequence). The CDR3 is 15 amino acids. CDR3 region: CASSNGGGRTDTQYF. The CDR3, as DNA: TGTGCCAGCAGCAACGGGGGGGGGCGTACAGATACGCAGTATTTT.

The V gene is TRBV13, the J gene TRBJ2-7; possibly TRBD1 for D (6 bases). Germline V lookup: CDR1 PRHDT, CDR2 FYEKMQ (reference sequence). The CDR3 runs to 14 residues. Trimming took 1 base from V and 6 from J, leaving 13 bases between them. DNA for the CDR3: TGTGCCAGCAGCTTAGAACAGGGTAGACGCGAGCAGTACTTC. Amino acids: CASSLEQGRREQYF.

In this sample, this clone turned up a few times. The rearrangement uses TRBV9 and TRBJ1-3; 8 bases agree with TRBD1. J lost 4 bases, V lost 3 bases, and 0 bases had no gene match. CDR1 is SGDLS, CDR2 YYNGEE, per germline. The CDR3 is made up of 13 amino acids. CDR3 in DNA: TGTGCCAGCAGCGGGACAGGGGGAAACACCATATATTTT. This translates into CASSGTGGNTIYF.

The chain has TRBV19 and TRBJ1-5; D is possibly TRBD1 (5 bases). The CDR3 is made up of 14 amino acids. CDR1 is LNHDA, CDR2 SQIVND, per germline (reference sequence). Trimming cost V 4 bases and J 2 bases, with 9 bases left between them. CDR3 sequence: CASSRVQGNQPQHF. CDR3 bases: TGTGCCAGTAGTAGAGTACAGGGCAATCAGCCCCAGCATTTT. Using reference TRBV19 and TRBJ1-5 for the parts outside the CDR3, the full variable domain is DGGITQSPKYLFRKEGQNVTLSCEQNLNHDAMYWYRQDPGQGLRLIYYSQIVNDFQKGDIAEGYSVSREKKESFPLTVTSAQKNPTAFYLCASSRVQGNQPQHFGDGTRLSIL.

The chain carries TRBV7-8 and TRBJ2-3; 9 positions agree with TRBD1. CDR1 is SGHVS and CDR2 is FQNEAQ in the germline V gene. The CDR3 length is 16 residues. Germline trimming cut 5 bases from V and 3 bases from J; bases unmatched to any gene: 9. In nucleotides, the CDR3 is TGTGCCAGCAGCCTCCTGGGACAGGGTGGGACAGATACGCAGTATTTT. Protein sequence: CASSLLGQGGTDTQYF.

The CDR3: CAISENREAKNIQYF. The CDR3 DNA reads TGTGCCATCAGTGAGAATCGGGAAGCCAAAAACATTCAGTACTTC. V is TRBV10-3 and J is TRBJ2-4, with D possibly TRBD2 on 5 matching bases. The germline V and J ends were trimmed by 2 bases and 0 bases, with 8 bases remaining between them. Germline V gene data show CDR1 as ENHRY and CDR2 as SYGVKD. The CDR3 runs to 15 residues.

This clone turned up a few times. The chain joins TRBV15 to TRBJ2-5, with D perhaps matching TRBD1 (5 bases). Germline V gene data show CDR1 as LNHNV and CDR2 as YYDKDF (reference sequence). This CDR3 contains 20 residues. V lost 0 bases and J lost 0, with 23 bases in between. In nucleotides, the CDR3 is TGTGCCACCAGCAGAGAGGTAAGCAGGGCACTGAGTCAGTACCAAGAGACCCAGTACTTC. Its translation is CATSREVSRALSQYQETQYF.

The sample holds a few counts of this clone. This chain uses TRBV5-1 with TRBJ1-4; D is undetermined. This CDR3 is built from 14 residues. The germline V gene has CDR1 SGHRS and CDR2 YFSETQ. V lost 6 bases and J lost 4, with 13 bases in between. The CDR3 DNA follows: TGCGCCAGCACGGAACAAGCGGGTAATGAAAAACTGTTTTTT. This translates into CASTEQAGNEKLFF.